This T cell receptor (beta chain) was captured in a study of T cells after yellow fever vaccination. Looked up from germline, CDR1 is DFQATT and CDR2 is SNEGSKA (reference sequence). This CDR3 has 13 residues. The V gene lost 2 bases and the J gene lost 6 bases, with 13 bases spanning the gap. About this clonotype itself: Its antigen is unknown.

Template switching with 5'RACE generated the TCR cDNA and added a universal primer site and UMIs. One entry per CDR3 protein results from TCRdb running MiXCR on the 5' RACE reads. This sample has approximately 160,000 distinct CDR3 sequences, with approximately 9.7% found just once. Study outcomes and limitations: It was a small share of clonotypes that appeared in both CD4 and CD8 compartments. Weaker in magnitude, the secondary response showed a faster peak on day 5 versus 15.

The chain recombines TRBV20-1 with TRBJ1-2; D may be TRBD1 (6 bases). This specimen consisted of CD8+ T cells sorted from PBMCs, obtained 45 days after the yellow fever booster vaccination. The receptor comes from a man in his late teens or twenties who received the YFV17D yellow fever vaccine. CDR3 nucleotides: TGCAGTGCTAGACCAGGGGTGACGAATGGCTACACCTTC. This sequence encodes CSARPGVTNGYTF.